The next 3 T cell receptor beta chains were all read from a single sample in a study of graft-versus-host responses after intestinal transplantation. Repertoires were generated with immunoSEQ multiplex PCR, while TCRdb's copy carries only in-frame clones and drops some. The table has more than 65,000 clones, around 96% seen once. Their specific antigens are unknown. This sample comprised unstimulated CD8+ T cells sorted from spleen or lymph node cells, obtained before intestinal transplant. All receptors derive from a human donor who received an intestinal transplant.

The DNA of the CDR3 is TGCGCCAGCAGCCACGGAGCAGGGACCTACAATGAGCAGTTCTTC. Encoded protein: CASSHGAGTYNEQFF. The rearrangement uses TRBV4-1 and TRBJ2-1, with a possible D match to TRBD1 (5 bases). Trimming left V 3 bases short and J 2 bases short, with 11 bases between. The CDR3 is 15 residues long. Germline CDR1 reads MGHRA; CDR2 reads YSYEKL.

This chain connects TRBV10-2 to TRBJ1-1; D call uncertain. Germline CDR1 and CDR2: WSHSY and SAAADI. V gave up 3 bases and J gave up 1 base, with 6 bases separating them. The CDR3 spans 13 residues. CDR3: CASSEVWNTEAFF. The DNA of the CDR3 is TGCGCCAGCAGTGAAGTTTGGAACACTGAAGCTTTCTTT.

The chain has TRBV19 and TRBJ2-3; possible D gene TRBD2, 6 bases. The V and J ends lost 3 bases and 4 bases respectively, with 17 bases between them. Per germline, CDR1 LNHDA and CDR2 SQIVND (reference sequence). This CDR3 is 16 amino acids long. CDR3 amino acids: CASSIVWGEVSDTQYF. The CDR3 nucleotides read TGTGCCAGTAGTATTGTCTGGGGGGAGGTTTCAGATACGCAGTATTTT.